Each of the 27 T cell receptor beta chains below was sequenced from the same sample in a study of blood T cell repertoires in COVID-19. Generated by immunoSEQ multiplex PCR, the TCRdb table keeps only in-frame clones and is missing some. The table has some 160,000 clones, roughly 85% seen once. Sequencing was done on a sample of PBMCs or T cells enriched from blood (not recorded which). Receptors originate from a woman in her 70s in a cohort exposed to, infected with or recovered from COVID-19 (not recorded which).

This clone came up a few times. The rearrangement uses TRBV2 and TRBJ1-5; D gene ambiguous. Trimming stripped 4 bases from V and 2 bases from J, with 9 bases between. The CDR3 spans 14 residues. Germline V gives CDR1 SNHLY, CDR2 FYNNEI. The CDR3 loop is CASSAVVGNQPQHF. CDR3 coding DNA: TGTGCCAGCAGTGCGGTGGTCGGCAATCAGCCCCAGCATTTT.

The chain uses TRBV10-3 and TRBJ2-7, with 8 nucleotides matching TRBD1. CDR1 ENHRY and CDR2 SYGVKD come from the germline V gene. The CDR3 has 14 residues. With 10 bases clipped from V and 2 bases from J, the junction kept 10 bases outside the gene matches. CDR3 loop: CATKAGTGPYEQYF. CDR3 in DNA: TGTGCCACCAAAGCCGGGACAGGACCCTACGAGCAGTACTTC.

This chain joins TRBV18 and TRBJ1-1, with 8 bases fitting TRBD1. J gave up 1 base and V 2 bases, and 9 bases lay outside the gene matches. The CDR3 is 17 residues long. The V gene's germline CDR1 is KGHSH and CDR2 LQKENI. CDR3: CASSPRTGTRGNTEAFF. CDR3 nucleotides: TGTGCCAGCTCACCAAGGACAGGGACAAGGGGGAACACTGAAGCTTTCTTT.

Only one count was recorded for this clone. J is TRBJ2-3 and V is TRBV21-1; the table calls TRBD1, which could not be checked here. TRBV21-1 is a pseudogene. CDR3 length: 17 amino acids. For the CDR3, the DNA is TGTGCCAGCAGCCATTCCCACCGGGACAGACGCACAGATACGCAGTATTTT. Protein sequence: CASSHSHRDRRTDTQYF.

The V and J genes are TRBV5-1 and TRBJ2-5; a weak D match, TRBD1 (5 bases). CDR1 is SGHRS and CDR2 is YFSETQ in the germline V gene. The CDR3 extends over 15 amino acids. Trimming stripped 0 bases from V and 5 bases from J, with 14 bases between. The CDR3 bases are TGCGCCAGCAGCTTGGCCGAAGGGGCTGGGGAGACCCAGTACTTC. Residues: CASSLAEGAGETQYF.

This clone was counted a single time. This chain uses TRBV30 with TRBJ2-1; TRBD1 matches 7 bases. Germline V gives CDR1 GTSNPN, CDR2 SVGIG (reference sequence). The CDR3 length is 14 residues. The ends lost 5 bases at V and 4 bases at J; junction bases unmatched: 8. The CDR3 is CAWAGTEMYNEQFF. The DNA for the CDR3 is TGTGCCTGGGCCGGGACAGAAATGTACAATGAGCAGTTCTTC.

CDR3 protein: CASSESGTGGNTIYF. CDR3 in DNA: TGCGCCAGCAGTGAGTCGGGGACAGGTGGAAACACCATATATTTT. This sequence joins TRBV10-1 and TRBJ1-3, with TRBD1 identical over 8 bases. The CDR3 consists of 15 residues. V lost 0 bases and J lost 3; bases outside the gene matches: 1. Germline V gene lookup returns CDR1 WNHNN and CDR2 SYGVQD (reference sequence).

This clone was seen repeatedly, ten times or more. V is TRBV5-1 and J is TRBJ2-2; no definite D call. CDR3 length equals 14 residues. Per germline, CDR1 SGHRS and CDR2 YFSETQ. Trimming cost V 0 bases and J 1 base, with 4 bases left between them. Here the CDR3 DNA reads TGCGCCAGCAGCTTGGACGGGAACACCGGGGAGCTGTTTTTT. As protein: CASSLDGNTGELFF.

This chain joins TRBV12-5 and TRBJ2-2; D is uncertain. Germline CDR1 and CDR2: LGHNT and FRNRAP. V dropped 1 base and J dropped 0 bases, with 6 bases sitting between them. The CDR3 runs 15 residues. This CDR3 is CASGLGQSNTGELFF. Here the CDR3 DNA reads TGTGCTAGTGGTTTGGGTCAGTCGAACACCGGGGAGCTGTTTTTT.

The CDR3 nucleotides are TGTGCCAGCTCCTTGACAGCTTTCTACTCTGGGGCCAACGTCCTGACTTTC. Residues: CASSLTAFYSGANVLTF. This rearrangement joins TRBV2 to TRBJ2-6; perhaps TRBD1 as D (5 bases). The germline V gene encodes CDR1 SNHLY and CDR2 FYNNEI. V was clipped by 8 bases and J by 0 bases, with 17 bases between them. The CDR3 spans 17 residues.

The J gene is TRBJ1-4, the V gene TRBV28; D perhaps matches TRBD1 (6 bases). The CDR3 contains 16 residues. Trimming stripped 4 bases from V and 8 bases from J, with 20 bases between. Germline V gives CDR1 MDHEN, CDR2 SYDVKM. CDR3 sequence: CASSSSLGGRREKLFF. The CDR3 DNA follows: TGTGCCAGCAGTTCCTCGTTGGGGGGGCGCCGAGAAAAACTGTTTTTT. Filled out from reference TRBV28 and TRBJ1-4, the complete variable domain reads DVKVTQSSRYLVKRTGEKVFLECVQDMDHENMFWYRQDPGLGLRLIYFSYDVKMKEKGDIPEGYSVSREKKERFSLILESASTNQTSMYLCASSSSLGGRREKLFFGSGTQLSVL.

This clone was recorded a few times. The chain uses TRBV9 and TRBJ1-4; TRBD1 matches at 8 bases. Germline V gene data show CDR1 as SGDLS and CDR2 as YYNGEE. Germline trimming cut 5 bases from V and 3 bases from J; bases unmatched to any gene: 9. The CDR3 consists of 16 residues. For the CDR3, the DNA is TGTGCCAGCAGTAGGTGGAACAGGGGGTCTAATGAAAAACTGTTTTTT. Translated: CASSRWNRGSNEKLFF.

The rearrangement uses TRBV28 and TRBJ1-6; no reliable D call. In germline, CDR1 is MDHEN, CDR2 SYDVKM. Trimming shortened V by 7 bases and J by 7 bases, and 11 bases separated the two germline ends. This CDR3 spans 13 amino acids. In DNA form, the CDR3 reads TGTGCCAGCAATCCAGGAGGAAATTCACCCCTCCACTTT. It specifies CASNPGGNSPLHF.

The V gene is TRBV5-4, the J gene TRBJ2-7; 10 bases fit TRBD2. Trimming removed 4 bases from V and 0 bases from J; junction bases left unmatched: 4. The CDR3 totals 15 residues. Germline assignment: CDR1 SGHNT and CDR2 YYREEE (reference sequence). The CDR3 protein is CASSPTSGPSYEQYF. CDR3 nucleotide sequence: TGTGCCAGCAGCCCGACTAGCGGGCCCTCCTACGAGCAGTACTTC.

The chain recombines TRBV29-1 with TRBJ2-5; 7 bases match TRBD2. The germline V gene encodes CDR1 SQVTM and CDR2 ANQGSEA. The CDR3 spans 19 residues. V was pared by 2 bases and J by 1 base, with 19 bases of the junction left unmatched. CDR3 nucleotides: TGCAGCGTTGAAATGGTGGGAGGGCCCACATTCGAGTCCCAAGAGACCCAGTACTTC. This sequence encodes CSVEMVGGPTFESQETQYF.

This clone has just one count. Other DNA sequences of this sample code for an identical CDR3. This chain links TRBV6-5 with TRBJ2-1; weak D call: TRBD2 (6 bases). This CDR3 has 13 amino acids. Trimming removed 0 bases from V and 7 bases from J, with 7 bases in between. The germline V gene has CDR1 MNHEY and CDR2 SVGAGI. CDR3 bases: TGTGCCAGCAGTTACTCGGAGGGGAATGAGCAGTTCTTC. As protein: CASSYSEGNEQFF.

This clone was counted a few times. The rearrangement joins TRBV28 to TRBJ2-4; 7 bases fit TRBD1. After removal of 5 bases from V and 6 bases from J, the junction contained 4 bases not matched to a gene. Germline V lookup: CDR1 MDHEN, CDR2 SYDVKM. This CDR3 contains 13 residues. The CDR3 sequence: CASSPRTGNIQYF. DNA of the CDR3: TGTGCCAGCAGTCCAAGGACAGGAAACATTCAGTACTTC.

This chain joins TRBV6-7 and TRBJ2-4; 8 bases are a match to TRBD1. TRBV6-7 is recorded as an ORF, its role being uncertain. Trimming took 0 bases from V and 2 from J; bases not matched to a gene: 3. The CDR3 spans 16 residues. CDR3 nucleotide sequence: TGTGCCAGCAGTTACTCGGGGGACAGGTCCAAAAACATTCAGTACTTC. Amino acids: CASSYSGDRSKNIQYF.

The genes are TRBV12-3 or TRBV12-4 and TRBJ1-3, with a weak D call TRBD1 (5 bases). V shed 5 bases and J shed 4 bases, with 9 bases lying between them. The CDR3 loop spans 13 amino acids. CDR3 DNA sequence: TGTGCCAGCAGTAGGGGTATCGGAAACACCATATATTTT. Translated, it gives CASSRGIGNTIYF.

This clone was observed a few times. The chain recombines TRBV7-6 with TRBJ2-1; the match to TRBD2 covers 12 bases. Germline V gene sequence: CDR1 SGHVS, CDR2 FNYEAQ. V shed 1 base and J 6 bases; nucleotides not matched to a gene: 7. The CDR3 totals 17 residues. CDR3 residues: CASSLEASGRARNEQFF. The CDR3 DNA sequence: TGTGCCAGCAGCTTAGAGGCTAGCGGGAGGGCCCGCAATGAGCAGTTCTTC.

This rearrangement joins TRBV21-1 to TRBJ1-2; the D call of TRBD1 is as the table states it, not checked on the DNA. TRBV21-1 is termed a pseudogene. The CDR3 covers 16 residues. The CDR3 DNA follows: TGTGCCAGCAGCAAAGTGTCAGGGGGCCGGGACTATGGCTACACCTTC. Residues: CASSKVSGGRDYGYTF.

The rearrangement joins TRBV7-2 to TRBJ2-2, with D possibly TRBD2 on 6 matching bases. The CDR3 is made up of 17 amino acids. Trimming stripped 7 bases from V and 3 bases from J, with 21 bases between. In germline, CDR1 is SGHTA, CDR2 FQGNSA. CDR3 nucleotide sequence: TGTGCCAGCACTCTCGACCGGAGGGCCCTCGACACCGGGGAGCTGTTTTTT. It translates to CASTLDRRALDTGELFF.

The chain recombines TRBV7-9 with TRBJ1-2; 7 bases map to TRBD1. Germline CDR1 is SEHNR and CDR2 is FQNEAQ (reference sequence). CDR3 length: 15 amino acids. Trimming removed 6 bases from V and 2 bases from J; junction bases left unmatched: 9. The CDR3 nucleotides read TGTGCCAGCAGTTATACGGGACAGCGAAACTATGGCTACACCTTC. Residues: CASSYTGQRNYGYTF. Using reference TRBV7-9 and TRBJ1-2 for the parts outside the CDR3, the full variable domain is DTGVSQNPRHKITKRGQNVTFRCDPISEHNRLYWYRQTLGQGPEFLTYFQNEAQLEKSRLLSDRFSAERPKGSFSTLEIQRTEQGDSAMYLCASSYTGQRNYGYTFGSGTRLTVV.

This clone has only one observation. This chain connects TRBV28 to TRBJ1-1; D might be TRBD1 (6 bases). Germline V gene data show CDR1 as MDHEN and CDR2 as SYDVKM. The CDR3 extends over 15 amino acids. V dropped 5 bases and J dropped 4 bases, with 17 bases sitting between them. CDR3 nucleotide sequence: TGTGCCAGCAGTGGACAGTCGACCTTGAGCACTGAAGCTTTCTTT. This translates into CASSGQSTLSTEAFF.

This chain connects TRBV29-1 to TRBJ1-2; a weak D match, TRBD1 (5 bases). Germline V gene data show CDR1 as SQVTM and CDR2 as ANQGSEA. Trimming cost V 6 bases and J 2 bases, with 10 bases left between them. The CDR3 is 12 amino acids. Written as DNA, the CDR3 is TGCAGCGTCAGGGTTAAAAACTATGGCTACACCTTC. It yields the protein CSVRVKNYGYTF.

The chain uses TRBV19 and TRBJ2-7, with 10 bases matching TRBD2. Germline V gene data show CDR1 as LNHDA and CDR2 as SQIVND (reference sequence). Trimming removed 5 bases from V and 2 bases from J; junction bases left unmatched: 6. CDR3 length: 15 amino acids. CDR3 DNA sequence: TGTGCCAGTAGTCTCTATCTAGCGGGAGCCTACGAGCAGTACTTC. Residues: CASSLYLAGAYEQYF.

The chain uses TRBV2 and TRBJ2-1; D is uncertain. The CDR3 runs 14 residues. CDR1 is SNHLY, CDR2 FYNNEI, per germline. V was shortened by 8 bases and J by 3 bases, with 14 bases between the two germline ends. CDR3 region: CASCLLGGYNEQFF. Here the CDR3 DNA reads TGTGCCAGCTGCCTGCTAGGCGGCTACAATGAGCAGTTCTTC. Drawing the rest from reference TRBV2 and TRBJ2-1, the complete variable domain is EPEVTQTPSHQVTQMGQEVILRCVPISNHLYFYWYRQILGQKVEFLVSFYNNEISEKSEIFDDQFSVERPDGSNFTLKIRSTKLEDSAMYFCASCLLGGYNEQFFGPGTRLTVL.